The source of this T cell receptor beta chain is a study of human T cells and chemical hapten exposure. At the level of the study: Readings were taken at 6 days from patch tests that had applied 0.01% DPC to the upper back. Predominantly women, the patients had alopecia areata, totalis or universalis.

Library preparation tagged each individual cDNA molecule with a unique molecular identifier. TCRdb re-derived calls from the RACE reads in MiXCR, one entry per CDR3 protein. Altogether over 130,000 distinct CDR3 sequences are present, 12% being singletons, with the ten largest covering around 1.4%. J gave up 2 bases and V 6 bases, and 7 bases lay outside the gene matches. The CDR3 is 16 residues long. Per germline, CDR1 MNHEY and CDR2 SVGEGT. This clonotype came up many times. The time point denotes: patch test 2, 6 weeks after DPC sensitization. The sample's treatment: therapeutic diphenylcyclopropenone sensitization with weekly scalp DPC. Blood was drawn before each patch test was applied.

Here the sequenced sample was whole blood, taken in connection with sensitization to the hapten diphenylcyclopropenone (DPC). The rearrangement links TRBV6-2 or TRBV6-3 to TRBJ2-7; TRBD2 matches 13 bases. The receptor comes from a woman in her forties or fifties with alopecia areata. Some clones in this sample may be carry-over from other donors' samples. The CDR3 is CASSPPGLAGPYEQYF. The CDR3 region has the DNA TGTGCCAGCAGCCCTCCGGGACTAGCGGGACCCTACGAGCAGTACTTC.